This TCR beta chain was recovered during a study of human T cells and chemical hapten exposure. Study at large: Patients, mostly women, had alopecia areata, alopecia totalis or alopecia universalis.

J gave up 6 bases and V 0 bases, and 10 bases lay outside the gene matches. The CDR3 contains 15 residues. CDR1 is DFQATT and CDR2 is SNEGSKA in the germline V gene (reference sequence). Described time point: pre-sensitization, week 0. Treatment of the sample: therapeutic diphenylcyclopropenone sensitization with weekly scalp DPC. Study outcomes and limitations: Versus controls, significantly more large CDR3 similarity clusters arose from expanded TCRs. No change in TCRs above 1 in 1000 frequency was produced by DPC sensitization. Expanded TCR counts at PT1 went up together with patch test score, a positive correlation.

A single record per CDR3 protein comes from TCRdb applying MiXCR to the RACE reads. Of about 180,000 distinct CDR3 sequences listed, almost 30% were seen once; the top ten hold 2.5% to 3.5%. To note about this clonotype: Its antigen is not identified.

The input for sequencing was whole blood, taken in connection with sensitization to the hapten diphenylcyclopropenone (DPC). This TCR was sampled from a woman under 40 with alopecia areata. Some clones in this sample may be carry-over from other donors' samples. This chain uses TRBV20-1 with TRBJ2-7; 8 positions agree with TRBD1. CDR3 residues: CSARDAGGISREQYF. CDR3 DNA: TGCAGTGCTAGAGATGCAGGGGGCATTTCCCGCGAGCAGTACTTC.